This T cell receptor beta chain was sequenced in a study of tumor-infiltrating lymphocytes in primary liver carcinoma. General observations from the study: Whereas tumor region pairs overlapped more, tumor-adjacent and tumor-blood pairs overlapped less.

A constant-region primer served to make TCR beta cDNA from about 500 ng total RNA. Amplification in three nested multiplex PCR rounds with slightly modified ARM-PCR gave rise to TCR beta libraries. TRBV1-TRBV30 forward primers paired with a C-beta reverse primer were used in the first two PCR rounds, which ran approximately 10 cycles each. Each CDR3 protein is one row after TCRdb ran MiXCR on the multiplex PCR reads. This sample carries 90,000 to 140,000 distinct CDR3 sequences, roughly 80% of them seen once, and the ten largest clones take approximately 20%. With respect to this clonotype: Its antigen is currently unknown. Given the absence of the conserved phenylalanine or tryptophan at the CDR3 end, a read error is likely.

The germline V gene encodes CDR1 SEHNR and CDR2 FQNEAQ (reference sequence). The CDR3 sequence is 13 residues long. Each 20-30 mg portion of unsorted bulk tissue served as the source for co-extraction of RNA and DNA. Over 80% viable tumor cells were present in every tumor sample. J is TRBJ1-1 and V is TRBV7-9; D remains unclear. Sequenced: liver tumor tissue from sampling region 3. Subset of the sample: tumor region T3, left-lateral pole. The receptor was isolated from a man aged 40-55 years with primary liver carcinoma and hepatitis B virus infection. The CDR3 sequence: CPSSFYMNTEAFL. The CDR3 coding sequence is TGTCCCAGCAGCTTTTACATGAACACTGAAGCTTTCTTA.